These 3 T cell receptor beta chains were all obtained from the same sample, sequenced in a study of cytotoxic CD8 clonotypes in ibrutinib-treated CLL. The table came from immunoSEQ multiplex PCR; TCRdb's copy has only in-frame clones and leaves some out. The data contain about 160,000 clones, about 88% of them singletons. The sample here was PBMCs, taken at disease progression, from a patient treated with ibrutinib. The receptors come from a human donor with chronic lymphocytic leukemia.

This chain links TRBV5-4 with TRBJ1-2, with D unclear. Germline V gene lookup returns CDR1 SGHNT and CDR2 YYREEE (reference sequence). The CDR3 has 14 residues. V was cut by 0 bases and J by 8 bases, with 14 bases left in between. The CDR3 region has the DNA TGTGCCAGCAGCTTGGATACGGGAAATCACGGCTACACCTTC. Protein product: CASSLDTGNHGYTF.

J is TRBJ2-5 and V is TRBV7-9; D is possibly TRBD2 (7 bases). V was pared by 4 bases and J by 1 base, with 16 bases between. Germline V gives CDR1 SEHNR, CDR2 FQNEAQ (reference sequence). The length of the CDR3 is 16 residues. The CDR3 bases are TGTGCCAGCAGCTGGGAGGGGGGGGCCTCCCAAGAGACCCAGTACTTC. As protein: CASSWEGGASQETQYF. Together with reference TRBV7-9 and TRBJ2-5, the CDR3 gives the full variable domain: DTGVSQNPRHKITKRGQNVTFRCDPISEHNRLYWYRQTLGQGPEFLTYFQNEAQLEKSRLLSDRFSAERPKGSFSTLEIQRTEQGDSAMYLCASSWEGGASQETQYFGPGTRLLVL.

The chain links TRBV6-5 to TRBJ1-2; 7 nucleotides agree with TRBD1. The CDR3 sequence is 12 residues long. J gave up 8 bases and V 7 bases, and 7 bases lay outside the gene matches. Germline V lookup: CDR1 MNHEY, CDR2 SVGAGI. The DNA of the CDR3 is TGTGCCAGCACAGGAGGGGGCGACGGCTACACCTTC. Amino acid sequence: CASTGGGDGYTF.